This T cell receptor (beta chain) was captured in a study of shared clonotypes between healthy human individuals (dated by TCRdb to 2018 to 2020). Broadly, across the study: The cohort comprised two women and a few men aged 18 to 49 years. For each donor, CD4 naive and CD4 memory were each run on three plates, CD8 naive on two plates, and CD8 memory on one plate. The study deeply sequenced blood TCR repertoires of several healthy adults to estimate repertoire size and the extent of clonotype sharing between individuals. To increase sequencing depth and limit assay-specific biases, different laboratories used diverse techniques to prepare libraries and sequence TCR repertoires. Between about 0.94 and 8.9 billion PBMCs per donor were obtained by leukapheresis. The paper as a whole reports these results and caveats: Even with the large sequencing depth, rarefaction of the sorted-subset datasets indicated that sequencing was incomplete. Only blood was sampled, and tissue TCR repertoires likely differ from those in blood. When a few donors were compared, the shared fraction of clonotypes was about 5% for naive CD4, around 4% for naive CD8, 2.3% for memory CD4, and 0.35% to 0.4% for memory CD8. The small number of donors limited the genetic and exposure-history diversity represented. Pairwise subsampling led to the expectation that sequencing depth would affect the degree of clonotype sharing among donors. Naive subsets generally had larger estimated clonotype richness than memory subsets did. Clonotypes shared by all four sorted-subset donors showed higher generation probabilities than non-shared clonotypes.

Germline trimming amounts to 8 bases on V and 9 bases on J, with 10 as the count of junction bases outside the gene matches. According to the germline V gene (reference sequence), CDR1 reads MNHEY and CDR2 reads SMNVEV. The CDR3, cysteine through phenylalanine, is 13 amino acids long. Only the CDR3 DNA is retained, 39 bases long and in frame from the first base. A word on this clone: Its cognate antigen has yet to be identified. No base quality values were provided; no much bigger clone lies one nucleotide off.

TCR CDR3 regions were amplified from genomic DNA by multiplex PCR using the deep immunoSEQ assay. Extracted genomic DNA from each cell subset was spread evenly across all wells of several immunoSEQ 96-well plates, with each plate serving as a replicate. For sorted subsets, roughly 200 ng genomic DNA, equal to some 30,000 T cell genomes, was loaded into each replicate PCR. Purified libraries were measured with a Qubit 3.0 fluorometer, size-checked on a Bioanalyzer 2100, and measured again with the KAPA Library Quantification kit. Each immunoSEQ 96-well plate was sequenced on its own single-read 150-cycle Illumina NextSeq 550 flow cell. The original methods were these. Because the immunoSEQ output included only junctional sequences and no quality scores, the filtering could not be the same as the filtering used for full-length reads. To assign V/J genes and CDR3, sequences were annotated against IMGT germline references using PyIR, a Python wrapper for IgBLAST v1.9. Reads with weak V/J assignments (E-value above 1e-6), missing CDR3, stop codons, out-of-frame junctions, or ambiguous translated residues were removed. V3J clonotypes were defined by identical inferred V gene, J gene, and CDR3 amino acid sequence. Percentage overlap between repertoires was computed as shared unique clonotypes divided by the size of the smaller repertoire. RTK rarefaction, the Chao1 estimator, and Recon v2.1 estimates of unobserved clonotypes were used to assess repertoire richness. OLGA was used to compute generation probabilities for all TCRbeta clonotypes that the gDNA method yielded from a handful of donors. TCRdb carries this immuneACCESS record with in-frame sequences only. Its versions omit some clonotypes, under half of them owing to an unresolved V gene in the studies checked, with the rest unexplained. D and trimming were read from the DNA, whereas the V and J calls and clone size are those reported in that table. Across this sample there are about 580,000 clones, with roughly 98% seen only once. The top ten clones comprise 0.3% of the sample.

CD8 naive samples consisted of CD45RO-negative cells that were positively selected for CCR7, yielding a CD45RA+CCR7+ population without TemRA cells. Donors were healthy HIV-negative adults with no recently reported acute infections or vaccinations. Only Caucasian adults living in Nashville, Tennessee, USA were represented among the donors. Blood was obtained by leukapheresis, after which PBMCs were separated by Ficoll-Histopaque density gradient centrifugation and cryopreserved in liquid nitrogen vapor phase. Analytical flow cytometry was used to check the purity and quantity of each magnetically sorted T cell population. From each sorted fraction, genomic DNA was isolated and quantified by UV absorbance on a Nanodrop 2000c.

This sequence originates from a man aged 30 to 45 in good health. Sequencing input: naive CD8+ T cells sorted from blood. The cell subset or site label corresponds to: CD45RA+CCR7+. The rearranged segments are TRBV27 and TRBJ2-1; 7 central nucleotides agree with TRBD1. The CDR3 is CASLGIYRGEQFF. The DNA sequence is as follows: TGTGCCAGCCTGGGGATCTACAGGGGTGAGCAGTTCTTC.